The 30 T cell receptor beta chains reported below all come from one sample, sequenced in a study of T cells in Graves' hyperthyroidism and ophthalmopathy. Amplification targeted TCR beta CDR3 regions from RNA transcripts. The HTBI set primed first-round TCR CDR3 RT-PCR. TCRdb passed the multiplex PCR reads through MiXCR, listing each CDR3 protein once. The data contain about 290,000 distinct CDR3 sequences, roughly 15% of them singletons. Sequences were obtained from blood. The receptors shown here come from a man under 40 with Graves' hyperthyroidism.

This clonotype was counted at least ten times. Here the CDR3 DNA reads TGCAGCGTCGACAGGGGAGCGAATCAGCCCCAGCATTTT. This codes for CSVDRGANQPQHF. This chain connects TRBV29-1 to TRBJ1-5, with 8 nucleotides matching TRBD1. The CDR3 totals 13 residues. CDR1 is SQVTM, CDR2 ANQGSEA, per germline. V dropped 6 bases and J dropped 4; count of bases not matched to a gene: 5.

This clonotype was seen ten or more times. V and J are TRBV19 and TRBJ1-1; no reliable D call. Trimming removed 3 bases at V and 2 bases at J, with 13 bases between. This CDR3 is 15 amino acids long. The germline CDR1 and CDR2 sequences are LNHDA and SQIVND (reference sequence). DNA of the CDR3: TGTGCCAGTAGTATGGCGAGTCCTCGTAACACTGAAGCTTTCTTT. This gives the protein CASSMASPRNTEAFF.

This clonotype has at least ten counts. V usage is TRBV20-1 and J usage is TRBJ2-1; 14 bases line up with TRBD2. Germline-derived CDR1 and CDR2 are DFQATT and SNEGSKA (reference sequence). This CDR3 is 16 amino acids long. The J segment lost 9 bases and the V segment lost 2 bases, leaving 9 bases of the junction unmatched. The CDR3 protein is CSARLGLAGVVSEQFF. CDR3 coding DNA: TGCAGTGCTAGATTGGGACTAGCGGGAGTGGTTAGTGAGCAGTTCTTC.

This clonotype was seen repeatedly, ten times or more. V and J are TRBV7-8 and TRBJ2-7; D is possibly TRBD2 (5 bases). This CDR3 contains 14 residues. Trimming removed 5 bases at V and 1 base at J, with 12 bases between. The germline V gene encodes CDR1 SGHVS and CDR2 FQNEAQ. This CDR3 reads CASSGGGGSYEQYF. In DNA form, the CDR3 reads TGTGCCAGCAGCGGAGGCGGCGGATCCTACGAGCAGTACTTC. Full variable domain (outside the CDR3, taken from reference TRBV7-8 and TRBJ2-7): GAGVSQSPRYKVAKRGQDVALRCDPISGHVSLFWYQQALGQGPEFLTYFQNEAQLDKSGLPSDRFFAERPEGSVSTLKIQRTQQEDSAVYLCASSGGGGSYEQYFGPGTRLTVT.

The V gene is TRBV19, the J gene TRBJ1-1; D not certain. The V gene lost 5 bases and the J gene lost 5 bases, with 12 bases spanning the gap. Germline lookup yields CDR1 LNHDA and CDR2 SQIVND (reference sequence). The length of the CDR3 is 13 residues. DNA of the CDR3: TGTGCCAGTAGTTCGACCCCGCGGACTGAAGCTTTCTTT. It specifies CASSSTPRTEAFF.

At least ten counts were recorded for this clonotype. The CDR3 DNA is TGCAGTGCTAGGGTGAGCGGGAGATACAATGAGCAGTTCTTC. Its translation: CSARVSGRYNEQFF. This rearrangement joins TRBV20-1 to TRBJ2-1, with 8 bases fitting TRBD2. The CDR3 extends over 14 amino acids. V was clipped by 3 bases and J by 4 bases; unmatched bases: 5. Germline CDR1 reads DFQATT; CDR2 reads SNEGSKA (reference sequence).

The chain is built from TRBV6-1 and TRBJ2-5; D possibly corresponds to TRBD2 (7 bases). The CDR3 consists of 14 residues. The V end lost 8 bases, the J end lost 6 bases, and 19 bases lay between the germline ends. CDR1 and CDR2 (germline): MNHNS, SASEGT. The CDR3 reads CASASGGRGKTQYF. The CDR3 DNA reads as TGTGCCAGCGCTTCGGGGGGCAGGGGAAAGACCCAGTACTTC.

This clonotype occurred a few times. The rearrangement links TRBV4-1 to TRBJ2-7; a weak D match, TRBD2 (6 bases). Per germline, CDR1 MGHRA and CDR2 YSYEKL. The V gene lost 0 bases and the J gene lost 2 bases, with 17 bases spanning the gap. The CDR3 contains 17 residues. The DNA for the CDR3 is TGCGCCAGCAGCCAAGATCCTCCAGCGGGTGCTACCTACGAGCAGTACTTC. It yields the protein CASSQDPPAGATYEQYF.

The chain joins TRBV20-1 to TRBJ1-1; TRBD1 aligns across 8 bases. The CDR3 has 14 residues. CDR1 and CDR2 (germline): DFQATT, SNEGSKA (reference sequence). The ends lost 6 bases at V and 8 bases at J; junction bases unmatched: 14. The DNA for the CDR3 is TGCAGTGCGAGATCCCACAGGGGGTTCCCCGAAGCTTTCTTT. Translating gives CSARSHRGFPEAFF.

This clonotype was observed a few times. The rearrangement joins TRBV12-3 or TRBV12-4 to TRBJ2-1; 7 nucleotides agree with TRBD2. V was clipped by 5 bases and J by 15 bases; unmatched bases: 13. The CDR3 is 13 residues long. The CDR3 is CASSRRGGLGSFF. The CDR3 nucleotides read TGTGCCAGCAGTCGACGGGGTGGACTAGGCTCGTTCTTC.

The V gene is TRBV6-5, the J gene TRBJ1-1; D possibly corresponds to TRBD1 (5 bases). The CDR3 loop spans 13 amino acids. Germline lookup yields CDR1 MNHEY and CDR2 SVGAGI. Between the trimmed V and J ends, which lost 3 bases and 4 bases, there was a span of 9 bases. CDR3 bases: TGTGCCAGCAGTTATTACGGGACCACTGAAGCTTTCTTT. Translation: CASSYYGTTEAFF.

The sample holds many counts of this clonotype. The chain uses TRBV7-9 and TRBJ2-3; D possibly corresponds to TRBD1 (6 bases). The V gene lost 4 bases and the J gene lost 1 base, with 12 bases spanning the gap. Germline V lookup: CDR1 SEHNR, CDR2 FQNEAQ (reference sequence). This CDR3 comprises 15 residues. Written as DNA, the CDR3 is TGTGCCAGCAGCTCTCCGGGACACCGCACAGATACGCAGTATTTT. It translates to CASSSPGHRTDTQYF. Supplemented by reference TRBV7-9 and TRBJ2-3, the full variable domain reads DTGVSQNPRHKITKRGQNVTFRCDPISEHNRLYWYRQTLGQGPEFLTYFQNEAQLEKSRLLSDRFSAERPKGSFSTLEIQRTEQGDSAMYLCASSSPGHRTDTQYFGPGTRLTVL.

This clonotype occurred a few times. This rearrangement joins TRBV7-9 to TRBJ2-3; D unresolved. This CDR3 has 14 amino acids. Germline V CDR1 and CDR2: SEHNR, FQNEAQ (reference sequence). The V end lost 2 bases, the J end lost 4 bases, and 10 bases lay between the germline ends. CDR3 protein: CASSLTLRADTQYF. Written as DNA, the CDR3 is TGTGCCAGCAGCTTAACGCTTAGGGCAGATACGCAGTATTTT.

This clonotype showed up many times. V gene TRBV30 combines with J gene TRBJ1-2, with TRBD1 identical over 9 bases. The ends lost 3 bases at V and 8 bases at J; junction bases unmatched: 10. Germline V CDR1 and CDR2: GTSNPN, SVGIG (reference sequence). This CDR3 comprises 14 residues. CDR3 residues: CAWSLGQGTGGYTF. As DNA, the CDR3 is TGTGCCTGGAGCCTCGGACAGGGGACGGGGGGCTACACCTTC.

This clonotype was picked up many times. CDR3 nucleotide sequence: TGCGCCAGCAGCTCACTAGCGGGAGGCGGGACAGATACGCAGTATTTT. This codes for CASSSLAGGGTDTQYF. This chain connects TRBV5-1 to TRBJ2-3, with 12 bases that match TRBD2. After removal of 3 bases from V and 3 bases from J, the junction contained 5 bases not matched to a gene. The CDR3 sequence is 16 residues long. Germline V CDR1 and CDR2: SGHRS, YFSETQ.

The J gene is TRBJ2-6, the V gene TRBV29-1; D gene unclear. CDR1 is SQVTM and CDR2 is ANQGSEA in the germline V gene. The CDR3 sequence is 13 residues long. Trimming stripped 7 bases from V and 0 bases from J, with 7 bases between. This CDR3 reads CSASLSGANVLTF. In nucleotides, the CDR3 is TGCAGCGCCTCCCTCTCTGGGGCCAACGTCCTGACTTTC.

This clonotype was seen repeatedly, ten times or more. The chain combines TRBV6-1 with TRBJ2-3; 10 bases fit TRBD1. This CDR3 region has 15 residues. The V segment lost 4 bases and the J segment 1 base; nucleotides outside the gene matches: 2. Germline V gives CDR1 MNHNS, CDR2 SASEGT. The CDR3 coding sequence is TGTGCCAGCAGTGCCGGGACAGGGGGCACAGATACGCAGTATTTT. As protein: CASSAGTGGTDTQYF.

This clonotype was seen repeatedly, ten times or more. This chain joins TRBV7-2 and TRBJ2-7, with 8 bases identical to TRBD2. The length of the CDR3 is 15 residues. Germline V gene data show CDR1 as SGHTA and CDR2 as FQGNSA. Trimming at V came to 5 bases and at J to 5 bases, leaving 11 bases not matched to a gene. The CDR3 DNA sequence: TGTGCCAGCAGCCCCCCCCCGGGAGGGCCGCACGAGCAGTACTTC. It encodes CASSPPPGGPHEQYF.

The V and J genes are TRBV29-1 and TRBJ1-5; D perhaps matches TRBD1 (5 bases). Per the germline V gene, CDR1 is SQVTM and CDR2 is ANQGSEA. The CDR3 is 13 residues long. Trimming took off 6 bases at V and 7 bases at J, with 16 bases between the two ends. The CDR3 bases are TGCAGCGTGCGAACAGGAGCGAACCAGCCCCAGCATTTT. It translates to CSVRTGANQPQHF. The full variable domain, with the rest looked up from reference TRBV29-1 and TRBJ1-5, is SAVISQKPSRDICQRGTSLTIQCQVDSQVTMMFWYRQQPGQSLTLIATANQGSEATYESGFVIDKFPISRPNLTFSTLTVSNMSPEDSSIYLCSVRTGANQPQHFGDGTRLSIL.

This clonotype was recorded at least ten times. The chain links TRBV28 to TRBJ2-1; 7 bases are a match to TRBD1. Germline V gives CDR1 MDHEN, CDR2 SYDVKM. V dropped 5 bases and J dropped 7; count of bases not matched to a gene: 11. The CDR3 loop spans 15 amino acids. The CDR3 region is CASSPRDSTLNEQFF. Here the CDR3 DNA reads TGTGCCAGCAGTCCTCGGGACAGCACTCTTAATGAGCAGTTCTTC.

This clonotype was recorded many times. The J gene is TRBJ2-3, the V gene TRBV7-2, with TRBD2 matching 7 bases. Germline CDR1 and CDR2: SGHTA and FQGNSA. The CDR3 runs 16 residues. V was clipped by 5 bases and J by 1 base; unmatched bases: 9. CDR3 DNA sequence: TGTGCCAGCAGCCCTACTTCGGGGGGAGGCACAGATACGCAGTATTTT. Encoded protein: CASSPTSGGGTDTQYF. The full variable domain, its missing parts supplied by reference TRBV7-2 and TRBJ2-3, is GAGVSQSPSNKVTEKGKDVELRCDPISGHTALYWYRQSLGQGLEFLIYFQGNSAPDKSGLPSDRFSAERTGGSVSTLTIQRTQQEDSAVYLCASSPTSGGGTDTQYFGPGTRLTVL.

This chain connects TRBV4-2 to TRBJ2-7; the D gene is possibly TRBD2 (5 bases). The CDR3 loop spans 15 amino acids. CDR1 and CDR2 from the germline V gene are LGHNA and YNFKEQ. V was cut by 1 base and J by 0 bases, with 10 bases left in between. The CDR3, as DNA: TGTGCCAGCAGCCAAGTGGAGGAAAGCTCCTACGAGCAGTACTTC. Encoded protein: CASSQVEESSYEQYF.

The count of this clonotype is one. The CDR3 sequence: CSADRLATSTDTQYF. The CDR3, as DNA: TGCAGTGCTGACCGACTAGCGACTAGCACAGATACGCAGTATTTT. This sequence joins TRBV20-1 and TRBJ2-3; 8 nucleotides line up with TRBD2. Trimming removed 5 bases from V and 0 bases from J; junction bases left unmatched: 7. Germline CDR1 is DFQATT and CDR2 is SNEGSKA (reference sequence). This CDR3 is 15 amino acids long.

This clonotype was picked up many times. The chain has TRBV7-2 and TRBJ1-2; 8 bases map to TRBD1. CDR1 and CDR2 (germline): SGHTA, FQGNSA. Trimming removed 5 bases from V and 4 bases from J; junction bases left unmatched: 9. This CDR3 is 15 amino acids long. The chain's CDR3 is CASSQGAAEGYGYTF. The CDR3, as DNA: TGTGCCAGCAGCCAGGGGGCGGCGGAAGGCTATGGCTACACCTTC. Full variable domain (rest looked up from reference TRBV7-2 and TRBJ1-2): GAGVSQSPSNKVTEKGKDVELRCDPISGHTALYWYRQSLGQGLEFLIYFQGNSAPDKSGLPSDRFSAERTGGSVSTLTIQRTQQEDSAVYLCASSQGAAEGYGYTFGSGTRLTVV.

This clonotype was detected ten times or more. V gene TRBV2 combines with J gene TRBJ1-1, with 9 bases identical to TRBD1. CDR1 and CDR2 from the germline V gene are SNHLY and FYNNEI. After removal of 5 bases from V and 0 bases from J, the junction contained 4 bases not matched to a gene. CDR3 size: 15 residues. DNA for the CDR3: TGTGCCAGCAGTCAACAGGGGGCCATGAACACTGAAGCTTTCTTT. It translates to CASSQQGAMNTEAFF.

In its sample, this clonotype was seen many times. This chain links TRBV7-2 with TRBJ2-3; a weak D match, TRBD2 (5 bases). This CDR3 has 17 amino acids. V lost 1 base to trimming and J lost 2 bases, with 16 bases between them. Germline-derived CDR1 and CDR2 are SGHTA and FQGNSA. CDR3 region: CASSLGSRGQVTDTQYF. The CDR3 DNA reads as TGTGCCAGCAGCTTAGGGTCTCGGGGTCAAGTCACAGATACGCAGTATTTT.

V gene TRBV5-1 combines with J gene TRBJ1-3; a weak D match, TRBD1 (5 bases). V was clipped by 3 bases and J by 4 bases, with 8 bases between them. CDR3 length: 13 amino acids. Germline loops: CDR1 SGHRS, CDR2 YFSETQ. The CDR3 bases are TGCGCCAGCAGCTCGACAGCAGGAAACACCATATATTTT. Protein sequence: CASSSTAGNTIYF.

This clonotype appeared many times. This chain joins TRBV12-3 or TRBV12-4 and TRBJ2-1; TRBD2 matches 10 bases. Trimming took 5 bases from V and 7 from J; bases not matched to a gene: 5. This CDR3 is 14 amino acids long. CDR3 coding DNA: TGTGCCAGCAGTCGGGCTAGCGGGAGTAATGAGCAGTTCTTC. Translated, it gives CASSRASGSNEQFF.

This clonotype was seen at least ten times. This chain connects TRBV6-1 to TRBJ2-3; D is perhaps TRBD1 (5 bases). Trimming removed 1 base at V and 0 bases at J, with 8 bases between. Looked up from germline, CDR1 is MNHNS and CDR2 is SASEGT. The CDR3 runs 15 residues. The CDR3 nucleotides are TGTGCCAGCAGTGAAGAACCAGGGAGCACAGATACGCAGTATTTT. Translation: CASSEEPGSTDTQYF.

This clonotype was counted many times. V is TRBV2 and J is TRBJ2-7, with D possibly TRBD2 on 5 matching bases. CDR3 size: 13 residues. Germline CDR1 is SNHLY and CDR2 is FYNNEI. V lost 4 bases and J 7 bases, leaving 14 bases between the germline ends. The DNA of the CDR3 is TGTGCCAGCAGTGCAGTAGGGAGTCTTGAGCAGTACTTC. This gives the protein CASSAVGSLEQYF.